This paragraph covers one TCR beta chain sequence. Its antigen remains unidentified. This specimen belongs to a study of CD8 T cells in Susac syndrome. Findings and limits, study-wide: The study conceded that its TCR sequencing and HLA analysis involved relatively few individuals.

Reverse transcription of roughly 0.5 to 1 ug RNA used random hexamers. Multiplex immunoSEQ PCR targeted 54 Vbeta and 13 Jbeta TCR beta segments. TCRdb re-analysed the immunoSEQ multiplex PCR reads in MiXCR, keeping a single row per CDR3 protein. The repertoire holds about 150,000 distinct CDR3 sequences, nearly 97% seen once, with 0.15% in the top ten. From blood CD8+ and CD4+ T cells, TCR beta sequences were generated. TEMRA cells underwent FACS enrichment and CD8+ and CD4+ T cells underwent negative isolation. The CDR3 totals 11 residues. V lost 4 bases, J lost 10 bases, and 10 bases lay in between.

Input material: CD8+ T cells from PBMCs. The source of this sequence is a human donor with multiple sclerosis. The rearrangement links TRBV12-3 or TRBV12-4 to TRBJ1-2; TRBD1 is a possible D gene (6 bases). CDR3 loop: CASSSGQTYTF. The CDR3, as DNA: TGTGCCAGCAGTTCAGGACAGACCTACACCTTC.